One sample yielded the 15 T cell receptor beta chains listed below, sequenced in a study of T cells in Graves' hyperthyroidism and ophthalmopathy. Amplified regions were TCR beta CDR3 sequences from RNA transcripts. First-round RT-PCR targeting the TCR CDR3 was performed with the HTBI primer set. One entry per CDR3 protein results from TCRdb running MiXCR on the multiplex PCR reads. The data show hundreds of thousands of distinct CDR3 sequences, approximately 13% seen once. Sequenced: blood. The receptor source for this set is a young woman with Graves' hyperthyroidism.

This clonotype has just a few counts. This rearrangement joins TRBV7-9 to TRBJ1-2; tentatively, D is TRBD1 (6 bases). The V end lost 5 bases, the J end lost 7 bases, and 17 bases lay between the germline ends. The CDR3 length is 14 residues. The germline gives CDR1 SEHNR, CDR2 FQNEAQ (reference sequence). The CDR3 sequence is CASSPLGGYGGYTF. CDR3 coding DNA: TGTGCCAGCAGCCCGCTCGGGGGCTATGGTGGCTACACCTTC.

The sample holds many counts of this clonotype. J is TRBJ1-2 and V is TRBV10-3; D is uncertain. V dropped 10 bases and J dropped 2 bases, with 17 bases sitting between them. There are 14 residues in the CDR3. CDR1 and CDR2 from the germline V gene are ENHRY and SYGVKD. Here the CDR3 reads CATTWAVGNYGYTF. The CDR3 DNA sequence: TGTGCCACCACTTGGGCGGTGGGGAACTATGGCTACACCTTC.

The chain carries TRBV6-5 and TRBJ1-3; 8 bases line up with TRBD1. Trimming took 0 bases from V and 3 from J; bases not matched to a gene: 10. Germline V lookup: CDR1 MNHEY, CDR2 SVGAGI. The CDR3 totals 18 residues. The CDR3 sequence is CASSYSVPRTGFGNTIYF. DNA of the CDR3: TGTGCCAGCAGTTACTCGGTACCCCGGACAGGGTTTGGAAACACCATATATTTT.

The V call is TRBV7-3, the J call TRBJ1-1; D remains unclear. This CDR3 region has 13 residues. V gave up 1 base and J gave up 3 bases, with 6 bases separating them. Germline CDR1 is SGHTA and CDR2 is FQGTGA. As DNA, the CDR3 is TGTGCCAGCAGCTTAAAAGGGTACACTGAAGCTTTCTTT. Its translation is CASSLKGYTEAFF.

Concerning this clonotype: This could be a read error, since a much larger clone is one nucleotide away. V is TRBV4-2 and J is TRBJ2-3; D is tentatively TRBD1 or TRBD2 (5 bases each). CDR1 LGHNA and CDR2 YNFKEQ come from the germline V gene. This CDR3 has 15 amino acids. The CDR3 nucleotides are TGTGCCGGCAGCCAAGGCCTAAGAGGGGCAGATACGCAGTATTTT. Translating gives CAGSQGLRGADTQYF.

The rearrangement links TRBV29-1 to TRBJ1-2, with D perhaps matching TRBD1 (5 bases). With 3 bases removed from V and 2 bases from J, the gap between germline ends came to 19 bases. Germline lookup yields CDR1 SQVTM and CDR2 ANQGSEA. There are 16 residues in the CDR3. The CDR3 sequence: CSVDRSTGAMNYGYTF. The CDR3 DNA follows: TGCAGCGTTGACCGGTCCACAGGAGCAATGAACTATGGCTACACCTTC.

This clonotype came up a few times. The junction and the germline gene differ at one end; a read error may be behind it. The chain has TRBV28 and TRBJ1-1; no clear D gene. CDR3 length equals 16 residues. Germline CDR1 is MDHEN and CDR2 is SYDVKM. The CDR3 region is CASSLIVFPSNTETFF. The CDR3 nucleotides read TGTGCCAGCAGTTTAATAGTCTTCCCCTCGAACACTGAAACTTTCTTT. The full variable domain, with the rest looked up from reference TRBV28 and TRBJ1-1, is DVKVTQSSRYLVKRTGEKVFLECVQDMDHENMFWYRQDPGLGLRLIYFSYDVKMKEKGDIPEGYSVSREKKERFSLILESASTNQTSMYLCASSLIVFPSNTETFFGQGTRLTVV.

This clonotype was counted many times. This chain links TRBV28 with TRBJ2-3; D gene ambiguous. The CDR3 covers 13 residues. From germline, CDR1 is MDHEN and CDR2 SYDVKM. Trimming stripped 3 bases from V and 5 bases from J, with 9 bases between. CDR3 protein: CASSFPPRDTQYF. The CDR3 region has the DNA TGTGCCAGCAGTTTCCCCCCAAGAGATACGCAGTATTTT. The variable domain in full, completed from reference TRBV28 and TRBJ2-3, reads DVKVTQSSRYLVKRTGEKVFLECVQDMDHENMFWYRQDPGLGLRLIYFSYDVKMKEKGDIPEGYSVSREKKERFSLILESASTNQTSMYLCASSFPPRDTQYFGPGTRLTVL.

This clonotype showed up just a few times. The junction does not match germline at one end; this may be a read error. The chain is built from TRBV6-5 and TRBJ2-2, with D possibly TRBD2 on 5 matching bases. CDR3 length equals 14 residues. CDR1 is MNHEY and CDR2 is SVGAGI in the germline V gene. This CDR3 is CASSYGEGFGELLF. The CDR3 nucleotides read TGTGCCAGCAGTTACGGTGAAGGGTTCGGGGAGCTGCTTTTT.

This clonotype was seen repeatedly, ten times or more. The chain employs TRBV28 and TRBJ1-3; unclear D gene. Per germline, CDR1 MDHEN and CDR2 SYDVKM. This CDR3 comprises 15 residues. The germline V and J ends were trimmed by 6 bases and 0 bases, with 12 bases remaining between them. CDR3 coding DNA: TGTGCCAGCAGCGTTTCAGGACTCTCTGGAAACACCATATATTTT. Translated: CASSVSGLSGNTIYF.

This clonotype was picked up many times. The chain couples TRBV7-2 to TRBJ2-7, with D hard to call. This CDR3 has 15 residues. Germline CDR1 is SGHTA and CDR2 is FQGNSA. V lost 5 bases and J lost 4, with 18 bases in between. CDR3 nucleotides: TGTGCCAGCAGCGCACTAAAGAATCTGCGTTACGAGCAGTACTTC. This gives the protein CASSALKNLRYEQYF. Full variable domain (missing parts from reference TRBV7-2 and TRBJ2-7): GAGVSQSPSNKVTEKGKDVELRCDPISGHTALYWYRQSLGQGLEFLIYFQGNSAPDKSGLPSDRFSAERTGGSVSTLTIQRTQQEDSAVYLCASSALKNLRYEQYFGPGTRLTVT.

This sequence joins TRBV12-3 or TRBV12-4 and TRBJ1-5; possible D gene TRBD1, 5 bases. V gave up 5 bases and J gave up 5 bases, with 19 bases separating them. CDR3 size: 16 residues. CDR3 loop: CASSEAAMTAHQPQHF. In DNA, the CDR3 is TGTGCCAGCAGTGAAGCAGCTATGACAGCCCATCAGCCCCAGCATTTT.

The table lists this clonotype with many counts. This chain links TRBV28 with TRBJ2-3; a possible D gene is TRBD2 (7 bases). This CDR3 spans 15 amino acids. Trimming took 7 bases from V and 0 from J, leaving 14 bases between them. Germline CDR1 and CDR2: MDHEN and SYDVKM. The CDR3 DNA is TGTGCCAGCACTACGGCGGGGGCTAGCACAGATACGCAGTATTTT. Its translation is CASTTAGASTDTQYF.

This clonotype was counted at least ten times. The chain uses TRBV6-2 or TRBV6-3 and TRBJ2-1; D is uncertain. The CDR3 length is 11 residues. Trimming removed 5 bases at V and 7 bases at J, with 6 bases between. Per germline, CDR1 MNHEY and CDR2 SVGEGT. The CDR3 protein is CASSVLNEQFF. In DNA form, the CDR3 reads TGTGCCAGCAGTGTGCTGAATGAGCAGTTCTTC.

In its sample, this clonotype was seen a few times. This chain connects TRBV5-5 to TRBJ1-5, with TRBD1 matching 8 bases. With V trimmed by 1 base and J by 6 bases, 12 bases remained unmatched. CDR3 length equals 17 residues. The germline CDR1 and CDR2 sequences are SGHKS and YYEKEE (reference sequence). As DNA, the CDR3 is TGTGCCAGCAGCTTGAGGCCCACAGGGGGTGGAGGTCAGCCCCAGCATTTT. Translated: CASSLRPTGGGGQPQHF.